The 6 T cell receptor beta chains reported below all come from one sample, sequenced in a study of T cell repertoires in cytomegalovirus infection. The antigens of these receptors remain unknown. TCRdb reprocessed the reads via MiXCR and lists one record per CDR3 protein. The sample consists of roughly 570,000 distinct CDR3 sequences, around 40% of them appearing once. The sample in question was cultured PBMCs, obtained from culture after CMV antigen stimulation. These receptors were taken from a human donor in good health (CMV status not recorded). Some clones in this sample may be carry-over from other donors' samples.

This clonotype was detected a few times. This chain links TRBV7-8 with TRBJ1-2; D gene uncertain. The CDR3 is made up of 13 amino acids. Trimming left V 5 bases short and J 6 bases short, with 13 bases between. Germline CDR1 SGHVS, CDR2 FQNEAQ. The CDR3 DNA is TGTGCCAGCAGCCCTACTTGGGGAGATGGCTACACCTTC. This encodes CASSPTWGDGYTF.

CDR3 sequence (DNA): TGTGCCAGCAGTTCGATTCGGGGTCTAGGCGAGCAGTACTTC. Protein product: CASSSIRGLGEQYF. The chain is built from TRBV11-2 and TRBJ2-7; tentative D call: TRBD2 (5 bases). Germline CDR1 is SGHAT and CDR2 is FQNNGV. The CDR3 is made up of 14 amino acids. Between the trimmed V and J ends, which lost 6 bases and 6 bases, there was a span of 18 bases.

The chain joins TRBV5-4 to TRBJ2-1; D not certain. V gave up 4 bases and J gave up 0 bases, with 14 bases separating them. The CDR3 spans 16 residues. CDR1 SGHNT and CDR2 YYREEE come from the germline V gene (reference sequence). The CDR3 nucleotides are TGTGCCAGCAGCCCACCGCGCCCGAGCTCCTACAATGAGCAGTTCTTC. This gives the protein CASSPPRPSSYNEQFF.

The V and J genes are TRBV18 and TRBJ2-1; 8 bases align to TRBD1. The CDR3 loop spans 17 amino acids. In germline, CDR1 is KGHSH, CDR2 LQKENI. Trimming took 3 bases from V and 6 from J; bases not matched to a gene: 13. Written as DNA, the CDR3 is TGTGCCAGCTCACCCTCATCCGGGACAGGAAGATTCAATGAGCAGTTCTTC. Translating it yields CASSPSSGTGRFNEQFF.

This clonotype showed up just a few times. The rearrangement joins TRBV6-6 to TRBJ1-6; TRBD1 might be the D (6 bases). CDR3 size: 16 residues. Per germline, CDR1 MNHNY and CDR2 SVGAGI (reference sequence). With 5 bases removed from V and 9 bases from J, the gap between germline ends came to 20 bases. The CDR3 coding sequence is TGTGCCAGCAGTAAACAACAGGGAGAGTGGAGTTCACCCCTCCACTTT. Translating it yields CASSKQQGEWSSPLHF.

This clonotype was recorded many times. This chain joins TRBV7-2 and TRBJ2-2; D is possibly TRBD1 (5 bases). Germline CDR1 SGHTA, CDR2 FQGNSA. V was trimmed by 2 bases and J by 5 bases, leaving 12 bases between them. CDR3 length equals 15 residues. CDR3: CASSLWPGFTGELFF. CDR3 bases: TGTGCCAGCAGCTTATGGCCAGGGTTTACCGGGGAGCTGTTTTTT.